One sample yielded the 16 T cell receptor beta chains listed below, sequenced in a study of blood T cell repertoires in COVID-19. Using immunoSEQ multiplex PCR, the repertoire was profiled, and TCRdb retains in-frame clones only, with some absent. The sample includes hundreds of thousands of clones, 80% to 90% of them seen just once. Sample: peripheral blood. These receptors all stem from a woman aged 70-85 years with COVID-19, enrolled during active disease.

The chain links TRBV5-6 to TRBJ1-1; no clear D. The CDR3 covers 12 residues. Trimming left V 5 bases short and J 0 bases short, with 5 bases between. The germline gives CDR1 SGHDT, CDR2 YYEEEE. In DNA form, the CDR3 reads TGTGCCAGCAGGGGCCTGAACACTGAAGCTTTCTTT. Translating gives CASRGLNTEAFF.

This chain uses TRBV5-1 with TRBJ2-7, with a tentative D call TRBD2 (6 bases). Between the trimmed V and J ends, which lost 0 bases and 0 bases, there was a span of 13 bases. This CDR3 contains 16 residues. Per the germline V gene, CDR1 is SGHRS and CDR2 is YFSETQ. CDR3 nucleotide sequence: TGCGCCAGCAGCTTGGCCGGCGGGGCCAGCTCCTACGAGCAGTACTTC. Protein sequence: CASSLAGGASSYEQYF.

The V gene is TRBV28, the J gene TRBJ2-7, with a weak D call TRBD1 (8 bases). The CDR3 is 15 residues long. Trimming removed 4 bases at V and 3 bases at J, with 16 bases between. Per the germline V gene, CDR1 is MDHEN and CDR2 is SYDVKM. CDR3 region: CASSSGGDRHYEQYF. In DNA form, the CDR3 reads TGTGCCAGCAGTTCTGGGGGGGACAGGCACTACGAGCAGTACTTC.

J is TRBJ1-1 and V is TRBV7-2, with TRBD1 matching over 8 bases. Germline trimming cut 5 bases from V and 13 bases from J; bases unmatched to any gene: 15. This CDR3 region has 14 residues. Germline values: CDR1 SGHTA, CDR2 FQGNSA. The CDR3 DNA reads as TGTGCCAGCAGCGCGGACAGGGCTGCACTGAAGCTTTTCTTT. It yields the protein CASSADRAALKLFF.

The V call is TRBV25-1, the J call TRBJ2-7, with TRBD1 identical over 12 bases. J lost 7 bases, V lost 6 bases, and 4 bases had no gene match. Per germline, CDR1 MGHDK and CDR2 SYGVNS. This CDR3 region has 13 residues. DNA of the CDR3: TGTGCCAGCAGGGGACAGGGGGCGAGGGAGCAGTACTTC. It translates to CASRGQGAREQYF.

The chain employs TRBV24-1 and TRBJ2-3; TRBD1 might be the D (7 bases). The CDR3 is 15 residues long. Germline V gives CDR1 KGHDR, CDR2 SFDVKD. Trimming took 7 bases from V and 6 from J, leaving 19 bases between them. CDR3 protein: CATSDTGEVSDTQYF. CDR3 nucleotide sequence: TGTGCCACCAGCGACACAGGGGAGGTCTCGGATACGCAGTATTTT.

The V call is TRBV29-1, the J call TRBJ2-3; 7 bases are a match to TRBD2. This CDR3 has 12 residues. With V trimmed by 4 bases and J by 4 bases, 2 bases remained unmatched. Germline CDR1 SQVTM, CDR2 ANQGSEA. This CDR3 is CSVAAGADTQYF. CDR3 nucleotide sequence: TGCAGCGTTGCGGCGGGGGCAGATACGCAGTATTTT.

The J gene is TRBJ1-1, the V gene TRBV7-2, with D possibly matching TRBD1 (6 bases). V was cut by 8 bases and J by 1 base, with 11 bases left in between. CDR1 is SGHTA, CDR2 FQGNSA, per germline. This CDR3 is built from 13 residues. The CDR3 loop is CASGPTGNTEAFF. The CDR3 bases are TGTGCCAGCGGACCGACAGGGAACACTGAAGCTTTCTTT. Complete variable domain (other parts from reference TRBV7-2 and TRBJ1-1): GAGVSQSPSNKVTEKGKDVELRCDPISGHTALYWYRQSLGQGLEFLIYFQGNSAPDKSGLPSDRFSAERTGGSVSTLTIQRTQQEDSAVYLCASGPTGNTEAFFGQGTRLTVV.

This clone qualifies as medium-sized (0.01 to 0.1%). The chain uses TRBV5-1 and TRBJ2-2; D unclear. Germline V gene data show CDR1 as SGHRS and CDR2 as YFSETQ. The CDR3 contains 13 residues. Trimming took 5 bases from V and 1 from J, leaving 6 bases between them. This CDR3 is CASSTRNTGELFF. The CDR3 DNA reads TGCGCCAGCAGTACCAGGAACACCGGGGAGCTGTTTTTT.

The J gene is TRBJ2-7, the V gene TRBV7-8; perhaps TRBD1 as D (6 bases). The CDR3 spans 14 residues. The V end was cut by 5 bases, the J end by 7 bases, with 18 bases between. Germline V gives CDR1 SGHVS, CDR2 FQNEAQ. The CDR3 region is CASSPRVQGREQYF. The CDR3 DNA reads TGTGCCAGCAGCCCAAGGGTCCAGGGGCGGGAGCAGTACTTC.

The chain links TRBV28 to TRBJ2-2; TRBD1 matches at 7 bases. From germline, CDR1 is MDHEN and CDR2 SYDVKM. CDR3 length: 14 amino acids. V dropped 5 bases and J dropped 6; count of bases not matched to a gene: 6. The CDR3 loop reads CASSRQGVSGELFF. The CDR3 DNA follows: TGTGCCAGCAGTCGGCAGGGGGTTTCCGGGGAGCTGTTTTTT.

This rearrangement joins TRBV9 to TRBJ2-1, with 8 bases that match TRBD1. Germline-derived CDR1 and CDR2 are SGDLS and YYNGEE. Trimming removed 3 bases from V and 4 bases from J; junction bases left unmatched: 9. The CDR3 sequence is 16 residues long. The CDR3 sequence: CASSETQGVSYNEQFF. The CDR3 nucleotides are TGTGCCAGCAGCGAAACACAGGGGGTGTCGTACAATGAGCAGTTCTTC.

The chain recombines TRBV2 with TRBJ2-1; the match to TRBD1 covers 8 bases. Looked up from germline, CDR1 is SNHLY and CDR2 is FYNNEI. Germline trimming cut 6 bases from V and 8 bases from J; bases unmatched to any gene: 3. The CDR3 sequence is 12 residues long. The CDR3 DNA follows: TGTGCCAGCAGACAGACAGGGGATGAGCAGTTCTTC. Protein sequence: CASRQTGDEQFF. Looking up the rest from reference TRBV2 and TRBJ2-1 gives the full variable domain: EPEVTQTPSHQVTQMGQEVILRCVPISNHLYFYWYRQILGQKVEFLVSFYNNEISEKSEIFDDQFSVERPDGSNFTLKIRSTKLEDSAMYFCASRQTGDEQFFGPGTRLTVL.

The chain recombines TRBV18 with TRBJ1-2; D unclear. The germline V and J ends were trimmed by 2 bases and 4 bases, with 14 bases remaining between them. The germline CDR1 and CDR2 sequences are KGHSH and LQKENI. The CDR3 length is 15 residues. The CDR3 here is CASSPREGAGYGYTF. As DNA, the CDR3 is TGTGCCAGCTCACCAAGGGAGGGAGCGGGCTATGGCTACACCTTC.

The chain recombines TRBV9 with TRBJ1-6; D is possibly TRBD1 (6 bases). With 3 bases removed from V and 10 bases from J, the gap between germline ends came to 11 bases. The CDR3 length is 13 residues. CDR1 is SGDLS, CDR2 YYNGEE, per germline. The CDR3 coding sequence is TGTGCCAGCAGCGGAACACAGGGATCACCCCTCCACTTT. Protein: CASSGTQGSPLHF.

This clone has more than one count but fewer than ten. This chain joins TRBV19 and TRBJ2-7, with a possible D match to TRBD1 (6 bases). The CDR3 contains 15 residues. Germline assignment: CDR1 LNHDA and CDR2 SQIVND (reference sequence). V lost 4 bases and J lost 6, with 19 bases in between. The CDR3 protein is CASSTTLTGRGEQYF. The CDR3 coding sequence is TGTGCCAGTAGTACGACCCTGACAGGTCGGGGCGAGCAGTACTTC.